These 23 T cell receptor beta chains came from one sample sequenced in a study of cytotoxic CD8 clonotypes in ibrutinib-treated CLL. The data were produced by immunoSEQ multiplex PCR, yet TCRdb's version contains in-frame clones alone and is incomplete. The sample records about 180,000 clones, 70% to 85% being singletons. This specimen consisted of PBMCs, obtained after 24 months of ibrutinib treatment. The receptors were gathered from a human donor with chronic lymphocytic leukemia.

This chain links TRBV15 with TRBJ1-2; D unresolved. The V gene's germline CDR1 is LNHNV and CDR2 YYDKDF (reference sequence). The CDR3 extends over 12 amino acids. Trimming took off 3 bases at V and 6 bases at J, with 8 bases between the two ends. In DNA form, the CDR3 reads TGTGCCACCAGCAGTATTGGGGATGGCTACACCTTC. Translated, it gives CATSSIGDGYTF.

The V and J genes are TRBV9 and TRBJ2-1; TRBD2 matches at 8 bases. The CDR3 length is 17 residues. V dropped 2 bases and J dropped 0; count of bases not matched to a gene: 7. CDR1 is SGDLS, CDR2 YYNGEE, per germline. In DNA form, the CDR3 reads TGTGCCAGCAGCGTCTCTAGCGGGCCCAGCTCCTACAATGAGCAGTTCTTC. Amino acid sequence: CASSVSSGPSSYNEQFF.

The chain carries TRBV7-6 and TRBJ1-4; D remains unclear. Germline V gene data show CDR1 as SGHVS and CDR2 as FNYEAQ. Trimming left V 5 bases short and J 8 bases short, with 9 bases between. The CDR3 loop spans 12 amino acids. The CDR3 region has the DNA TGTGCCAGCAGCCAAGGGTCAGAAAAACTGTTTTTT. This codes for CASSQGSEKLFF.

The chain joins TRBV7-6 to TRBJ2-1; D ambiguous. CDR3 length: 18 residues. Germline CDR1 SGHVS, CDR2 FNYEAQ. With 6 bases removed from V and 0 bases from J, the gap between germline ends came to 21 bases. CDR3 DNA sequence: TGTGCCAGCAGTACTGGATACAGAAAAAACAGCTCCTACAATGAGCAGTTCTTC. Its translation: CASSTGYRKNSSYNEQFF.

V is TRBV6-1 and J is TRBJ1-1; D might be TRBD1 (5 bases). Trimming stripped 8 bases from V and 5 bases from J, with 15 bases between. Germline assignment: CDR1 MNHNS and CDR2 SASEGT. The CDR3 runs to 13 residues. CDR3: CASWEGWGTEAFF. CDR3 DNA sequence: TGTGCCAGCTGGGAGGGTTGGGGGACTGAAGCTTTCTTT.

With regard to this clone: The same CDR3 can be traced to other DNA sequences in this sample. The genes are TRBV5-1 and TRBJ1-4; 10 bases fit TRBD1. Per germline, CDR1 SGHRS and CDR2 YFSETQ. This CDR3 has 14 residues. Trimming cost V 4 bases and J 7 bases; bases outside gene matches: 4. The CDR3, as DNA: TGCGCCAGCAGCCGACAGGGGGCCGGTGAAAAACTGTTTTTT. Its translation: CASSRQGAGEKLFF.

The chain uses TRBV6-5 and TRBJ1-2; D gene ambiguous. CDR3 length equals 14 residues. Germline-derived CDR1 and CDR2 are MNHEY and SVGAGI. Trimming stripped 5 bases from V and 8 bases from J, with 18 bases between. This CDR3 is CASSDGPFLEGYTF. In DNA, the CDR3 is TGTGCCAGCAGTGACGGACCCTTTCTTGAGGGCTACACCTTC.

This clone has only a few counts. V usage is TRBV6-4 and J usage is TRBJ1-1; D is undetermined. The CDR3 spans 13 residues. Per germline, CDR1 MRHNA and CDR2 SNTAGT. Trimming stripped 4 bases from V and 1 base from J, with 7 bases between. The CDR3 here is CASSVEENTEAFF. The DNA for the CDR3 is TGTGCCAGCAGTGTAGAGGAGAACACTGAAGCTTTCTTT.

This clone was counted ten times or more. The chain uses TRBV29-1 and TRBJ2-7; no reliable D call. This CDR3 region has 12 residues. V was cut by 4 bases and J by 0 bases, with 7 bases left in between. Per germline, CDR1 SQVTM and CDR2 ANQGSEA. The CDR3 DNA reads TGCAGCGTTGTCGAGAACTCCTACGAGCAGTACTTC. Translation: CSVVENSYEQYF.

This clone showed up just a few times. The CDR3 DNA is TGTGCCTGGGCAGGGGGCAACACTGAAGCTTTCTTT. Its translation is CAWAGGNTEAFF. V and J are TRBV30 and TRBJ1-1; 8 bases are a match to TRBD1. Germline V gene lookup returns CDR1 GTSNPN and CDR2 SVGIG (reference sequence). Trimming cost V 5 bases and J 2 bases; bases outside gene matches: 1. This CDR3 comprises 12 residues. Drawing the rest from reference TRBV30 and TRBJ1-1, the complete variable domain is SQTIHQWPATLVQPVGSPLSLECTVEGTSNPNLYWYRQAAGRGLQLLFYSVGIGQISSEVPQNLSASRPQDRQFILSSKKLLLSDSGFYLCAWAGGNTEAFFGQGTRLTVV.

The rearrangement joins TRBV4-3 to TRBJ2-1; weak D call: TRBD2 (6 bases). V was cut by 0 bases and J by 0 bases, with 12 bases left in between. This CDR3 has 17 residues. CDR1 LGHNA and CDR2 YSLEER come from the germline V gene. The CDR3 DNA reads TGCGCCAGCAGCCAAGATCTGATGACTAGCTCCTACAATGAGCAGTTCTTC. Its protein is CASSQDLMTSSYNEQFF.

This clone was seen once. The chain is built from TRBV2 and TRBJ1-5; D is unresolved. Trimming took off 1 base at V and 1 base at J, with 17 bases between the two ends. The CDR3 length is 18 residues. CDR1 is SNHLY, CDR2 FYNNEI, per germline. The chain's CDR3 is CASSEGRRALRSNQPQHF. The CDR3 bases are TGTGCCAGCAGTGAAGGGAGACGGGCCCTTCGGAGCAATCAGCCCCAGCATTTT.

The V and J genes are TRBV5-1 and TRBJ1-3; no reliable D call. This CDR3 is 15 amino acids long. The germline gives CDR1 SGHRS, CDR2 YFSETQ. V was pared by 0 bases and J by 0 bases, with 7 bases between. The CDR3 region has the DNA TGCGCCAGCAGCTTGGATGGGGTCTCTGGAAACACCATATATTTT. This gives the protein CASSLDGVSGNTIYF. Variable domain in full (rest from reference TRBV5-1 and TRBJ1-3): KAGVTQTPRYLIKTRGQQVTLSCSPISGHRSVSWYQQTPGQGLQFLFEYFSETQRNKGNFPGRFSGRQFSNSRSEMNVSTLELGDSALYLCASSLDGVSGNTIYFGEGSWLTVV.

This clone was found a few times. CDR3: CASSPFGKPYEQYF. CDR3 DNA sequence: TGTGCCAGCTCACCGTTCGGGAAACCCTACGAGCAGTACTTC. The chain combines TRBV18 with TRBJ2-7, with D possibly matching TRBD2 (5 bases). CDR1 and CDR2 (germline): KGHSH, LQKENI. The CDR3 has 14 residues. With 3 bases removed from V and 2 bases from J, the gap between germline ends came to 11 bases.

The chain has TRBV5-6 and TRBJ1-6, with TRBD1 matching 7 bases. Germline V CDR1 and CDR2: SGHDT, YYEEEE. The CDR3 consists of 17 residues. Trimming took 4 bases from V and 1 from J; bases not matched to a gene: 8. CDR3 residues: CASSLTTGSSYNSPLHF. Written as DNA, the CDR3 is TGTGCCAGCAGCCTAACGACAGGGAGTTCCTATAATTCACCCCTCCACTTT.

This rearrangement joins TRBV2 to TRBJ1-1; D remains ambiguous. V dropped 6 bases and J dropped 6 bases, with 14 bases sitting between them. This CDR3 is 13 amino acids long. The V gene's germline CDR1 is SNHLY and CDR2 FYNNEI. The CDR3 DNA is TGTGCCAGCAGCTTCCGGGCCACGGCTGAAGCTTTCTTT. This codes for CASSFRATAEAFF.

The genes are TRBV2 and TRBJ1-5; D is perhaps TRBD1 (6 bases). CDR3 length: 14 amino acids. V lost 4 bases, J lost 3 bases, and 10 bases lay in between. Germline lookup yields CDR1 SNHLY and CDR2 FYNNEI. DNA for the CDR3: TGTGCCAGCAGTGTACAGGGCCTCAATCAGCCCCAGCATTTT. Translating gives CASSVQGLNQPQHF.

The chain has TRBV7-6 and TRBJ1-1, with 7 bases matching TRBD1. This CDR3 has 19 amino acids. The J segment lost 1 base and the V segment lost 1 base, leaving 15 bases of the junction unmatched. Germline CDR1 is SGHVS and CDR2 is FNYEAQ. CDR3 coding DNA: TGTGCCAGCAGCTTAGGAATTAGACGACAGGGATACCAGAACACTGAAGCTTTCTTT. It translates to CASSLGIRRQGYQNTEAFF.

The chain's CDR3 is CASSLTGWTGELFF. The CDR3 DNA reads TGTGCCAGCAGCTTGACAGGGTGGACCGGGGAGCTGTTTTTT. The V and J genes are TRBV7-2 and TRBJ2-2; the match to TRBD1 covers 7 bases. Per the germline V gene, CDR1 is SGHTA and CDR2 is FQGNSA. CDR3 size: 14 residues. Losses at the gene ends were 3 bases for V and 5 bases for J; bases not matched to a gene: 3.

V usage is TRBV7-5 and J usage is TRBJ1-1; TRBD1 is taken as the D call from the table, unchecked against the DNA. TRBV7-5 is reported as a pseudogene. The CDR3 consists of 14 residues. In nucleotides, the CDR3 is TGTGCCAGCAGACTAACAGGGGGCCGTGAAGGAGCTTTCTTT. Translated: CASRLTGGREGAFF.

V usage is TRBV19 and J usage is TRBJ1-1; a weak D match, TRBD1 (6 bases). V was shortened by 5 bases and J by 2 bases, with 18 bases between the two germline ends. The germline gives CDR1 LNHDA, CDR2 SQIVND (reference sequence). The length of the CDR3 is 16 residues. The CDR3 region is CASSSFRGESNTEAFF. The CDR3 nucleotides are TGTGCCAGTAGTTCATTCAGGGGAGAAAGCAACACTGAAGCTTTCTTT.

V is TRBV4-1 and J is TRBJ1-2; 9 bases are a match to TRBD1. The ends lost 1 base at V and 5 bases at J; junction bases unmatched: 2. The CDR3 is made up of 14 amino acids. The germline V gene encodes CDR1 MGHRA and CDR2 YSYEKL. CDR3 coding DNA: TGCGCCAGCAGCCAAGCGGGGACAGGGTATGGCTACACCTTC. Protein: CASSQAGTGYGYTF.

The V and J genes are TRBV30 and TRBJ2-1; 10 positions match TRBD2. The V and J ends lost 0 bases and 8 bases, in that order; junction bases with no gene match: 7. This CDR3 is built from 15 residues. Germline V gene sequence: CDR1 GTSNPN, CDR2 SVGIG (reference sequence). The CDR3 DNA follows: TGTGCCTGGAGTGTTGGAGCGGGGGGGCCGGATGAGCAGTTCTTC. It specifies CAWSVGAGGPDEQFF.